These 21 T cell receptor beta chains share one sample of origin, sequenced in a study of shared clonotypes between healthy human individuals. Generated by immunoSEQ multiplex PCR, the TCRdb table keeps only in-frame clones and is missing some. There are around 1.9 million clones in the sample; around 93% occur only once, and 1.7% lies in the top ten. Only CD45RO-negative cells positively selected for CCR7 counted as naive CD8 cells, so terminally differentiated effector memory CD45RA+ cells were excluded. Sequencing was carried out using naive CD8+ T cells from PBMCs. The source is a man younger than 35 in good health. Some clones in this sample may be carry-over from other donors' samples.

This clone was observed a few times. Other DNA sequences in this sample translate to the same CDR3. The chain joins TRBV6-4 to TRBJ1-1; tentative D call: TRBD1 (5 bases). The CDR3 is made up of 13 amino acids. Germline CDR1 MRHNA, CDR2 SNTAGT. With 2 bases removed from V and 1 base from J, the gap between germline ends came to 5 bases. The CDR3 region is CASSDTGNTEAFF. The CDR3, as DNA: TGTGCCAGCAGTGACACAGGGAACACTGAAGCTTTCTTT.

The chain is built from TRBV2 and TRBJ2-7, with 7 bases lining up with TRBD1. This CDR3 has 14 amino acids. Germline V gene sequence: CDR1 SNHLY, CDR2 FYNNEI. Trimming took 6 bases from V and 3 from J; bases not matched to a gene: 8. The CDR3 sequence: CASRAGTAYYEQYF. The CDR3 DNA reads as TGTGCCAGCAGAGCCGGGACAGCGTACTACGAGCAGTACTTC.

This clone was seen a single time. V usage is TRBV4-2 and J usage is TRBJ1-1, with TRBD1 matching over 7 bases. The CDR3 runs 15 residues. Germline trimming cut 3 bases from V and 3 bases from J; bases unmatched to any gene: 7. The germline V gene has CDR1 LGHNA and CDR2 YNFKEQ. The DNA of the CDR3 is TGTGCCAGCAGCCAGGGACGGACAGGAGACACTGAAGCTTTCTTT. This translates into CASSQGRTGDTEAFF.

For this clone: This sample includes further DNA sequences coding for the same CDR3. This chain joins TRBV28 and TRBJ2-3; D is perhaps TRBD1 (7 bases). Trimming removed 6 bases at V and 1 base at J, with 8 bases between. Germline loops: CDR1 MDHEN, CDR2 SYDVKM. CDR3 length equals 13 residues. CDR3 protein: CASSRGGTDTQYF. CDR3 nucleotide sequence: TGTGCCAGCAGCAGGGGGGGCACAGATACGCAGTATTTT.

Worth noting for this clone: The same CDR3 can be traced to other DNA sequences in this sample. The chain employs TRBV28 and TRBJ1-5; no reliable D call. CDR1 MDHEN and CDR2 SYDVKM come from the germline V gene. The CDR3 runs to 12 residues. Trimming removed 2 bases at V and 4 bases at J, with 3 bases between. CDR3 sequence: CASSLRNQPQHF. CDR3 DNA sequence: TGTGCCAGCAGTTTAAGAAATCAGCCCCAGCATTTT.

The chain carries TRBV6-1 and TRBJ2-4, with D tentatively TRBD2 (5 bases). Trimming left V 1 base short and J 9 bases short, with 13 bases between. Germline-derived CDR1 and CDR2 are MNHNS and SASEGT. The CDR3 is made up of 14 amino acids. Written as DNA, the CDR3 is TGTGCCAGCAGTGAAGGGAACAGCCGGGGCATTCAGTACTTC. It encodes CASSEGNSRGIQYF.

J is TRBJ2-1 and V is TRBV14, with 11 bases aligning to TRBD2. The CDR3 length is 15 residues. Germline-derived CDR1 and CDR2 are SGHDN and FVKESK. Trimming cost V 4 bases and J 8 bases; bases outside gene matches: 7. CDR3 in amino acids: CASSLKLAGGDEQFF. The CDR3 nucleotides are TGTGCCAGCAGCCTCAAGCTAGCGGGAGGCGATGAGCAGTTCTTC.

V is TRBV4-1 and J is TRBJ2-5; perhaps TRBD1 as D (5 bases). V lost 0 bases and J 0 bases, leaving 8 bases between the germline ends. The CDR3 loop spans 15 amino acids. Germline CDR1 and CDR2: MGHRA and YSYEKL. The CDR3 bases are TGCGCCAGCAGCCAAGATTGGGGCGACCAAGAGACCCAGTACTTC. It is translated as CASSQDWGDQETQYF.

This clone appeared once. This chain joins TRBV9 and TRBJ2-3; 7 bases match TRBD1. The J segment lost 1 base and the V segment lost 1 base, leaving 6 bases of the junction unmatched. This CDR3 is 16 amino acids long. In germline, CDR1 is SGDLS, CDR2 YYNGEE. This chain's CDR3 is CASSVSQGEGTDTQYF. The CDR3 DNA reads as TGTGCCAGCAGCGTAAGCCAGGGGGAAGGCACAGATACGCAGTATTTT.

CDR3 sequence reads: CSVGRGNTGELFF. The DNA for the CDR3 is TGCAGCGTAGGGCGGGGAAACACCGGGGAGCTGTTTTTT. This rearrangement joins TRBV29-1 to TRBJ2-2; D might be TRBD2 (6 bases). Per the germline V gene, CDR1 is SQVTM and CDR2 is ANQGSEA. This CDR3 is built from 13 residues. The ends were cut back, 6 bases at V and 2 bases at J, with 10 bases in the middle.

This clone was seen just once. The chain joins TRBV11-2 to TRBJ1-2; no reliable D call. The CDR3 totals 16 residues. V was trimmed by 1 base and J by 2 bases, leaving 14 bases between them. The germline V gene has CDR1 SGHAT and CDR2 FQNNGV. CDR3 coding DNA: TGTGCCAGCAGCTTAGGGCGTCTTGCGGCGAACTATGGCTACACCTTC. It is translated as CASSLGRLAANYGYTF.

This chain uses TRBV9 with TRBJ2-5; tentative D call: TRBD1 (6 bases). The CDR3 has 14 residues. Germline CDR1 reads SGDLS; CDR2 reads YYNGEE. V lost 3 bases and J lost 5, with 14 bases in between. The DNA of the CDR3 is TGTGCCAGCAGCGCCTCAGGGGTCCAGGAGACCCAGTACTTC. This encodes CASSASGVQETQYF. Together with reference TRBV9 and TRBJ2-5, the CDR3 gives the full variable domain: DSGVTQTPKHLITATGQRVTLRCSPRSGDLSVYWYQQSLDQGLQFLIQYYNGEERAKGNILERFSAQQFPDLHSELNLSSLELGDSALYFCASSASGVQETQYFGPGTRLLVL.

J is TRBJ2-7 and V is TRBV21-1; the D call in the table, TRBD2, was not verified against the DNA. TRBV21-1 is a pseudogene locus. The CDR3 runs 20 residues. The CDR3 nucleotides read TGTGCCAGCAGCAAAGTGCCCTGCTTCGTTCTAGCGGGAACGCCCTACGAGCAGTACTTC. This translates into CASSKVPCFVLAGTPYEQYF.

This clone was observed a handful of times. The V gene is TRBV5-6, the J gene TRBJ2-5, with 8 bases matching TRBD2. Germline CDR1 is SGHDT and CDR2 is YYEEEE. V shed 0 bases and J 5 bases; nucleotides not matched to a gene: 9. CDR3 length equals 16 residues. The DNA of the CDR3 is TGTGCCAGCAGCTTGGCCGCTCCGGGAGGGTTTGAGACCCAGTACTTC. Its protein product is CASSLAAPGGFETQYF. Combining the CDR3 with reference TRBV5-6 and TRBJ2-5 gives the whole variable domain DAGVTQSPTHLIKTRGQQVTLRCSPKSGHDTVSWYQQALGQGPQFIFQYYEEEERQRGNFPDRFSGHQFPNYSSELNVNALLLGDSALYLCASSLAAPGGFETQYFGPGTRLLVL.

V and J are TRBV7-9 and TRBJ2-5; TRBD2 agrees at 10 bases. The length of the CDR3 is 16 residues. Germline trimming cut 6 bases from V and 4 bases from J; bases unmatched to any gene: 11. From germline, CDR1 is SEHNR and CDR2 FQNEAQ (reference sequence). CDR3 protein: CASSALAGVILETQYF. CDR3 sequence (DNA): TGTGCCAGCAGTGCCCTAGCGGGAGTTATTTTAGAGACCCAGTACTTC. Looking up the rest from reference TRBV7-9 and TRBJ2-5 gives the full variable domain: DTGVSQNPRHKITKRGQNVTFRCDPISEHNRLYWYRQTLGQGPEFLTYFQNEAQLEKSRLLSDRFSAERPKGSFSTLEIQRTEQGDSAMYLCASSALAGVILETQYFGPGTRLLVL.

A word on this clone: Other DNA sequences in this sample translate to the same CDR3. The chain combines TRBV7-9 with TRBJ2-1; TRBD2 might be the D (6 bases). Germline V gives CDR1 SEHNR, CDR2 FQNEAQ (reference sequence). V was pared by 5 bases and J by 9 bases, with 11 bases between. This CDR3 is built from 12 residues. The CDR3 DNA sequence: TGTGCCAGCAGCCTGGGACTGTCTGAGCAGTTCTTC. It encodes CASSLGLSEQFF.

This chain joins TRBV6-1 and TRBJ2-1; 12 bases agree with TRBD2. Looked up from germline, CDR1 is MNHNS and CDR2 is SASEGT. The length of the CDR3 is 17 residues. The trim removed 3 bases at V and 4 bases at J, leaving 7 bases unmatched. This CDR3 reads CASSDRTSGIRYNEQFF. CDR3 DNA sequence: TGTGCCAGCAGTGACCGGACTAGCGGGATTAGATACAATGAGCAGTTCTTC.

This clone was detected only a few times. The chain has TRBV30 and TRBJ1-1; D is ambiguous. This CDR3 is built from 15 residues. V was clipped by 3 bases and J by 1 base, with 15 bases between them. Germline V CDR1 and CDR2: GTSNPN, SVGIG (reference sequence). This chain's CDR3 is CAWSDLRTWNTEAFF. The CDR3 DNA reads TGTGCCTGGAGCGACCTGAGGACGTGGAACACTGAAGCTTTCTTT. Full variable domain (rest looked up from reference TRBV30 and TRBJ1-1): SQTIHQWPATLVQPVGSPLSLECTVEGTSNPNLYWYRQAAGRGLQLLFYSVGIGQISSEVPQNLSASRPQDRQFILSSKKLLLSDSGFYLCAWSDLRTWNTEAFFGQGTRLTVV.

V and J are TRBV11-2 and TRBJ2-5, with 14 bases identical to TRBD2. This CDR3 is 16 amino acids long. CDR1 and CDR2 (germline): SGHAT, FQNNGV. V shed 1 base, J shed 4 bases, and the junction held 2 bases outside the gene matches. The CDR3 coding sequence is TGTGCCAGCAGCTTAGGAGGACTAGCGGGAGGAGAGACCCAGTACTTC. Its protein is CASSLGGLAGGETQYF. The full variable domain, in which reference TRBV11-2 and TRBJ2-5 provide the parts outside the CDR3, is EAGVAQSPRYKIIEKRQSVAFWCNPISGHATLYWYQQILGQGPKLLIQFQNNGVVDDSQLPKDRFSAERLKGVDSTLKIQPAKLEDSAVYLCASSLGGLAGGETQYFGPGTRLLVL.

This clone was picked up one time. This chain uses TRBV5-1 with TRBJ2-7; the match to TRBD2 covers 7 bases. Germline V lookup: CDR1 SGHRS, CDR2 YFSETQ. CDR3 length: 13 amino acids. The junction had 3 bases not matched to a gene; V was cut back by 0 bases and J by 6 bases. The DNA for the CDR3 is TGCGCCAGCAGCTTGGCACCGGGAGGCGAGCAGTACTTC. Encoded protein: CASSLAPGGEQYF.

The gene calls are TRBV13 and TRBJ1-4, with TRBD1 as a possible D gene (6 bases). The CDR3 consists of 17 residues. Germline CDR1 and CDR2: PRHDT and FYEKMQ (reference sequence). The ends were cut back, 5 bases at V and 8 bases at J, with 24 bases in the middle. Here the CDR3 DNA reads TGTGCCAGCAGCCCCAGCTCTTATCGGGGGCCTTACGAAAAACTGTTTTTT. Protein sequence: CASSPSSYRGPYEKLFF.